This T cell receptor beta chain was captured by sequencing in a study of shared clonotypes between healthy human individuals. General study results and limits: Researchers found naive subsets generally carried larger estimated richness than memory subsets.

CD45RO+ cells plus CCR7-negative CD45RA+ TemRA cells formed CD8 memory. As to this clone: Its matching antigen is unknown.

Here immunoSEQ multiplex PCR was the method, and the copy in TCRdb shows in-frame clones only, minus some. The sample has approximately 110,000 clones; about 67% are singletons. The specimen was memory CD8+ T cells sorted from blood. As to subset: CD45RO+ cells pooled with CCR7-negative TemRA cells. This receptor was taken from a woman in her twenties or thirties in good health.

CDR3 amino acids: CASSSPWAVGYSEQYF. CDR3 nucleotide sequence: TGTGCCAGCAGCTCCCCGTGGGCGGTGGGGTATTCCGAGCAGTACTTC. This chain uses TRBV11-2 with TRBJ2-7, with D hard to call. Trimming took off 4 bases at V and 6 bases at J, with 22 bases between the two ends. The CDR3 is 16 residues long. Germline CDR1 reads SGHAT; CDR2 reads FQNNGV.